A selection of T cell receptor beta chains follows, all from one sample in a study of spatial heterogeneity in lung cancer. TCRdb re-derived calls from the 5' RACE reads in MiXCR, one entry per CDR3 protein. The table shows around 41,000 distinct CDR3 sequences, with under 25% occurring only once. Sequences were derived from PBMCs, sampled at follow-up. The receptors were sampled from a female donor with early-stage non-small cell lung cancer. Each CDR3 is given with its conserved first and last residue. The order of the fields is CDR3 protein, V gene.

CDR3: CASSQQGLAGGEQFF; V: TRBV3-1
CDR3: CASSPGTTGTDTQYF; V: TRBV7-2
CDR3: CSAYTGQGQPQHF; V: TRBV20-1
CDR3: CSARAPLAGGGTGELFF; V: TRBV20-1
CDR3: CASSPGLAAYNEQFF; V: TRBV3-1
CDR3: CASSLGNGGAGDTDTQYF; V: TRBV5-1
CDR3: CSAALNTDTQYF; V: TRBV29-1
CDR3: CASSPTLPYRVGTNEKLFF; V: TRBV3-1
CDR3: CASSFGLAIDTQYF; V: TRBV7-8
CDR3: CASSLGDSVSHF; V: TRBV3-1
CDR3: CANSFGRAGDEQYF; V: TRBV7-3
CDR3: CSTRAGLAYGYTF; V: TRBV29-1
CDR3: CASTLFPGGIGEQYF; V: TRBV12-3/TRBV12-4
CDR3: CASSLATGLNSPLHF; V: TRBV5-4
CDR3: CSVYGLAGGSSYEQYF; V: TRBV29-1
CDR3: CASSYWGEGDNEQFF; V: TRBV6-5
CDR3: CASSPLSGVNIQYF; V: TRBV12-3/TRBV12-4